The clone carrying this T cell receptor (beta chain) was seen ten or more times. No antigen is known for it. Each TCR beta library was made by quantitative 5'-RACE that incorporated molecular barcodes. TCRdb reprocessed the 5' RACE reads with MiXCR, giving one entry per CDR3 protein. The sample lists 350,000 or so distinct CDR3 sequences, roughly 11% occurring once. This specimen comes from a study of CD8 T cells in ankylosing spondylitis. Study results and limitations: Relatively rare in peripheral blood, disease-linked clones were also CD8+. Apparently characteristic of ankylosing spondylitis blood was a TCR beta motif (eight highly homologous variants).

Input material: blood, either unsorted or a sorted T cell fraction (not recorded which). This sequence originates from a female donor with ankylosing spondylitis or in good health (not recorded which).

The DNA for the CDR3 is TGCAGTGCTATGCGCCGGGACAGGGTAGGCCAGCCCCAGCATTTT. Its translation is CSAMRRDRVGQPQHF. This chain connects TRBV20-1 to TRBJ1-5; 9 bases fit TRBD1. J gave up 7 bases and V 4 bases, and 11 bases lay outside the gene matches. This CDR3 contains 15 residues. Germline V gene data show CDR1 as DFQATT and CDR2 as SNEGSKA (reference sequence).